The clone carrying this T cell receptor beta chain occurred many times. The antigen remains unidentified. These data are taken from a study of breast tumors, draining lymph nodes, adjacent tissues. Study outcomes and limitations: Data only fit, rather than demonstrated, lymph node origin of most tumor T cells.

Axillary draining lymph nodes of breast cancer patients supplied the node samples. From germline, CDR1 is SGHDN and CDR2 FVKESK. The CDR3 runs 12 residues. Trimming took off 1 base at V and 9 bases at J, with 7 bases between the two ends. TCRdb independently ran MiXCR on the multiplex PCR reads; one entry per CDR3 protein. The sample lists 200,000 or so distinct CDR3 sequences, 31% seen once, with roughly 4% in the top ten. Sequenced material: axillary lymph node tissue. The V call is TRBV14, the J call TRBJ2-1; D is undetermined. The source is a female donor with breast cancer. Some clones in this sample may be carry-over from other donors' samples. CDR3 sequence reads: CASSQVSSEQFF. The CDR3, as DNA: TGTGCCAGCAGCCAAGTTTCGAGTGAGCAGTTCTTC.